The 10 T cell receptor beta chains in this list originate from one sample, sequenced in a study of cytotoxic CD8 clonotypes in ibrutinib-treated CLL. The repertoire was sequenced with immunoSEQ multiplex PCR; TCRdb's copy has only in-frame clones and lacks some. The sample yields a few hundred thousand clones, just under 80% seen once. Specimen: PBMCs, collected before ibrutinib treatment. Receptors were obtained from a human donor with chronic lymphocytic leukemia.

The CDR3 region has the DNA TGTGCCAGCAGCTTAGTGGTAGGGGGGAACACTGAAGCTTTCTTT. The encoded protein is CASSLVVGGNTEAFF. This chain links TRBV7-9 with TRBJ1-1; perhaps TRBD1 as D (6 bases). The CDR3 is made up of 15 amino acids. Germline V CDR1 and CDR2: SEHNR, FQNEAQ (reference sequence). Trimming stripped 1 base from V and 1 base from J, with 10 bases between.

V usage is TRBV10-3 and J usage is TRBJ1-2; D might be TRBD1 (6 bases). The germline V and J ends were trimmed by 4 bases and 6 bases, with 18 bases remaining between them. The CDR3 totals 15 residues. Germline-derived CDR1 and CDR2 are ENHRY and SYGVKD. CDR3 sequence: CAISGGGSYMDGYTF. In nucleotides, the CDR3 is TGTGCCATCAGTGGGGGGGGCAGCTACATGGATGGCTACACCTTC.

The chain is built from TRBV5-4 and TRBJ2-1; TRBD2 matches 16 bases. The CDR3 has 18 amino acids. Unmatched junction bases numbered 5, after V lost 4 bases and J lost 1 base. The germline CDR1 and CDR2 sequences are SGHNT and YYREEE (reference sequence). The CDR3 DNA reads TGTGCCAGCAGCATGGGACTAGCGGGAGGGCCTTCCTACAATGAGCAGTTCTTC. Translation: CASSMGLAGGPSYNEQFF. The whole variable domain, filled in from reference TRBV5-4 and TRBJ2-1, reads ETGVTQSPTHLIKTRGQQVTLRCSSQSGHNTVSWYQQALGQGPQFIFQYYREEENGRGNFPPRFSGLQFPNYSSELNVNALELDDSALYLCASSMGLAGGPSYNEQFFGPGTRLTVL.

V and J are TRBV2 and TRBJ2-7, with TRBD2 matching over 9 bases. Germline loops: CDR1 SNHLY, CDR2 FYNNEI. Trimming took 5 bases from V and 1 from J; bases not matched to a gene: 6. The CDR3 covers 15 residues. CDR3 coding DNA: TGTGCCAGCAGTTTGGCGAGCGGGAGGTCCTACGAGCAGTACTTC. It yields the protein CASSLASGRSYEQYF.

There are a few counts of this clone. The J gene is TRBJ1-3, the V gene TRBV4-1; D may be TRBD1 (5 bases). Between the trimmed V and J ends, which lost 3 bases and 0 bases, there was a span of 21 bases. This CDR3 is built from 19 residues. Germline values: CDR1 MGHRA, CDR2 YSYEKL. The CDR3 coding sequence is TGCGCCAGCAGCCACTCCGGGACTCGAAGCGCCTTCTCTGGAAACACCATATATTTT. Translated: CASSHSGTRSAFSGNTIYF.

The rearrangement links TRBV4-1 to TRBJ2-3; 7 nucleotides match TRBD2. V lost 3 bases and J lost 1; bases outside the gene matches: 10. This CDR3 has 17 residues. Looked up from germline, CDR1 is MGHRA and CDR2 is YSYEKL. In DNA, the CDR3 is TGCGCCAGCAGCCAGTTTAGGGCTAGCGGTGGCACAGATACGCAGTATTTT. As protein: CASSQFRASGGTDTQYF.

This clone has a handful of counts. This sequence joins TRBV2 and TRBJ1-5; the match to TRBD1 covers 7 bases. The CDR3 consists of 15 residues. The germline V gene encodes CDR1 SNHLY and CDR2 FYNNEI. The J segment lost 1 base and the V segment lost 5 bases, leaving 5 bases of the junction unmatched. CDR3 nucleotides: TGTGCCAGCAGTACCCTGACAGGGAGCAATCAGCCCCAGCATTTT. Protein product: CASSTLTGSNQPQHF.

V is TRBV5-1 and J is TRBJ1-2; D remains unclear. This CDR3 has 13 amino acids. Trimming left V 0 bases short and J 7 bases short, with 10 bases between. Germline values: CDR1 SGHRS, CDR2 YFSETQ. DNA of the CDR3: TGCGCCAGCAGCTTGGTAGGAGATCGTGGCTACACCTTC. Its protein is CASSLVGDRGYTF.

The chain carries TRBV7-6 and TRBJ2-7; D call uncertain. The V and J ends lost 5 bases and 5 bases respectively, with 7 bases between them. The CDR3 totals 11 residues. Germline V gene data show CDR1 as SGHVS and CDR2 as FNYEAQ. CDR3 DNA: TGTGCCAGCAGCGAAGGTGACGAGCAGTACTTC. It specifies CASSEGDEQYF.

The chain couples TRBV7-8 to TRBJ1-2; 7 nucleotides line up with TRBD1. Germline CDR1 SGHVS, CDR2 FQNEAQ. The CDR3 totals 12 residues. V shed 1 base, J shed 8 bases, and the junction held 1 base outside the gene matches. The DNA of the CDR3 is TGTGCCAGCAGCTTAGGGGGACAGGGCTACACCTTC. Amino acid sequence: CASSLGGQGYTF.